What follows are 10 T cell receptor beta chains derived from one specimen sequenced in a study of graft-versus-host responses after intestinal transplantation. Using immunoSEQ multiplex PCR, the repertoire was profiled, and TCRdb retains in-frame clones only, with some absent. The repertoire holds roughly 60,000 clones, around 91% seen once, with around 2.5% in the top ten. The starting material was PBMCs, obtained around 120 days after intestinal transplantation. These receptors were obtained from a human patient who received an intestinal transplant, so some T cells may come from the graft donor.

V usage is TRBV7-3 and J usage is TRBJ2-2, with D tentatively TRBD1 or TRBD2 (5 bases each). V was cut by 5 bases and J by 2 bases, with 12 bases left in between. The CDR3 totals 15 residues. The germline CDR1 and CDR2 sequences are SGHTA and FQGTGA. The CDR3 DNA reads TGTGCCAGCAGCCTGTGGGGACCCAACACCGGGGAGCTGTTTTTT. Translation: CASSLWGPNTGELFF.

The CDR3 DNA is TGCGCCAGCAGCTTGGGAGGGGGGACCTACGAGCAGTACTTC. Translating it yields CASSLGGGTYEQYF. The chain employs TRBV5-1 and TRBJ2-7; D may correspond to TRBD1 or TRBD2 (6 bases each). The CDR3 length is 14 residues. The V gene lost 0 bases and the J gene lost 2 bases, with 9 bases spanning the gap. CDR1 SGHRS and CDR2 YFSETQ come from the germline V gene.

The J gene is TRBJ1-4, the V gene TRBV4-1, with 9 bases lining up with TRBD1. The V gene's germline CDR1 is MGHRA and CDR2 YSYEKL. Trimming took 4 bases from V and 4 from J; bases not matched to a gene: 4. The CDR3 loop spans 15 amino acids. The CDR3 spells CASSRGQGGNEKLFF. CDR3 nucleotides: TGCGCCAGCAGCCGGGGACAGGGCGGTAATGAAAAACTGTTTTTT.

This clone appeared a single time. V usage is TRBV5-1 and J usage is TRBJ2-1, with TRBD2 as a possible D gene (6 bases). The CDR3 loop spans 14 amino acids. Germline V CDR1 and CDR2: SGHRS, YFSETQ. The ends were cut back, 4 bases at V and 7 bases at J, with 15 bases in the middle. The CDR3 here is CASSVFVAVNEQFF. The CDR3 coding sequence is TGCGCCAGCAGCGTGTTCGTAGCGGTGAATGAGCAGTTCTTC.

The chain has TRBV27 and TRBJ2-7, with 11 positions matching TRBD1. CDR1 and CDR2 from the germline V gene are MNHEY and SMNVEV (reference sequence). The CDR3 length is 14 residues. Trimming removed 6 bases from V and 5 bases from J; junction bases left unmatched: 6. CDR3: CASRRTGGSNEQYF. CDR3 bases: TGTGCCAGCAGGAGGACAGGGGGCTCTAACGAGCAGTACTTC.

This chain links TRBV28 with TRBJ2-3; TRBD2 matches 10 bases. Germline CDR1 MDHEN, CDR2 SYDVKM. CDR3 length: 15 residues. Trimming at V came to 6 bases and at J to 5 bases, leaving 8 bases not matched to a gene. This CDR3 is CASRTTSGTRDTQYF. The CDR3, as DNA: TGTGCCAGCAGAACTACTAGCGGGACAAGAGATACGCAGTATTTT.

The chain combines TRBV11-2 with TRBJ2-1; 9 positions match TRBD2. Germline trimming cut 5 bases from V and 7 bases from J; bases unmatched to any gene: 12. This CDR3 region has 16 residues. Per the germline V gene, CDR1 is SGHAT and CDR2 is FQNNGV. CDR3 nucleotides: TGTGCCAGCAGCCTCTGGGGTAGCGGGGGCCCTAATGAGCAGTTCTTC. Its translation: CASSLWGSGGPNEQFF.

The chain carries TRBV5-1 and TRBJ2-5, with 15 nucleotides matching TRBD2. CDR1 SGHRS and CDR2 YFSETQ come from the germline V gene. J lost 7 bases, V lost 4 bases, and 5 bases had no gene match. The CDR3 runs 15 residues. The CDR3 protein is CASSEGLAGGGTQYF. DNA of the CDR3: TGCGCCAGCAGCGAGGGACTAGCGGGGGGCGGGACCCAGTACTTC.

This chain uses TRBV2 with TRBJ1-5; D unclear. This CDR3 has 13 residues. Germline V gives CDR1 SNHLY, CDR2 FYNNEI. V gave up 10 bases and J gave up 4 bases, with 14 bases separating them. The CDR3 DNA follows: TGTGCCACCTCCCTGGACGGGAATCAGCCCCAGCATTTT. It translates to CATSLDGNQPQHF.

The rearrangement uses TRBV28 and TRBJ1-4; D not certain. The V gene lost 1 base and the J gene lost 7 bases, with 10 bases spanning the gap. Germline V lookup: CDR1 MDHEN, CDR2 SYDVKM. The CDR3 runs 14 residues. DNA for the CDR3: TGTGCCAGCAGTTTATTTTTCTCAGGTGAAAAACTGTTTTTT. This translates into CASSLFFSGEKLFF.